This passage covers 21 T cell receptor beta chains from one sample sequenced in a study of T cell repertoires in cytomegalovirus infection. Their cognate antigens are unknown. One entry per CDR3 protein, called by TCRdb with MiXCR from the reads. The table includes about 830,000 distinct CDR3 sequences, 30% to 35% detected once. Sequencing was performed on cultured CD8+ T cells from PBMCs, taken from culture after CMV antigen stimulation. The receptors derive from a human donor in good health (CMV status not recorded). Some clones in this sample may be carry-over from other donors' samples.

With regard to this clonotype: At one boundary the junction diverges from the germline segment, which might be a read error. The V call is TRBV11-2, the J call TRBJ1-2; D might be TRBD1 (5 bases). Germline CDR1 reads SGHAT; CDR2 reads FQNNGV. CDR3 length: 12 amino acids. The CDR3 reads CASSLDLQDLHF. The CDR3 bases are TGTGCCAGCAGCTTAGACTTACAGGACTTACACTTC. The whole variable domain, remainder taken from reference TRBV11-2 and TRBJ1-2, is EAGVAQSPRYKIIEKRQSVAFWCNPISGHATLYWYQQILGQGPKLLIQFQNNGVVDDSQLPKDRFSAERLKGVDSTLKIQPAKLEDSAVYLCASSLDLQDLHFGSGTRLTVV.

This clonotype was counted only a few times. This chain links TRBV5-5 with TRBJ2-5; 9 bases map to TRBD1. The CDR3 contains 15 residues. Looked up from germline, CDR1 is SGHKS and CDR2 is YYEKEE (reference sequence). J was trimmed by 5 bases and V by 4 bases; bases with no gene match: 9. The DNA of the CDR3 is TGTGCCAGCAGCCTCAACAGGGGGCTGGCGGAGACCCAGTACTTC. This gives the protein CASSLNRGLAETQYF.

This clonotype showed up just a few times. The gene calls are TRBV6-5 and TRBJ1-2; D call uncertain. Germline V CDR1 and CDR2: MNHEY, SVGAGI. The CDR3 is made up of 15 amino acids. With 2 bases removed from V and 8 bases from J, the gap between germline ends came to 18 bases. CDR3 bases: TGTGCCAGCAGTTACAGGGCAGCCACTTCGTGGGGCTACACCTTC. Its translation is CASSYRAATSWGYTF.

This clonotype was detected once. The junction shows a germline mismatch at one end, possibly a read error. The chain uses TRBV28 and TRBJ1-1; possible D gene TRBD1, 6 bases. The CDR3 has 14 amino acids. Germline-derived CDR1 and CDR2 are MDHEN and SYDVKM. The CDR3 here is CANSLAGVLTEAFF. The CDR3 nucleotides read TGTGCCAACAGTTTGGCAGGGGTTTTGACTGAAGCTTTCTTT.

This clonotype was detected only a few times. The V and J genes are TRBV9 and TRBJ2-3, with 7 bases matching TRBD1. V was clipped by 0 bases and J by 2 bases; unmatched bases: 12. CDR3 length: 18 amino acids. Germline V gene sequence: CDR1 SGDLS, CDR2 YYNGEE. The CDR3: CASSVARNRDRATDTQYF. CDR3 sequence (DNA): TGTGCCAGCAGCGTAGCCCGGAACCGGGACAGAGCCACAGATACGCAGTATTTT.

The genes are TRBV9 and TRBJ1-3; D remains ambiguous. Looked up from germline, CDR1 is SGDLS and CDR2 is YYNGEE. The CDR3 totals 14 residues. V was cut by 4 bases and J by 0 bases, with 8 bases left in between. In DNA, the CDR3 is TGTGCCAGCAGCCTCTTCCTCTCTGGAAACACCATATATTTT. This translates into CASSLFLSGNTIYF.

This clonotype was seen at least ten times. This sequence joins TRBV7-2 and TRBJ2-1, with a possible D match to TRBD1 (7 bases). This CDR3 comprises 15 residues. The V end lost 6 bases, the J end lost 6 bases, and 18 bases lay between the germline ends. CDR1 and CDR2 from the germline V gene are SGHTA and FQGNSA. In nucleotides, the CDR3 is TGTGCCAGCAGGTATGACAGGGACTCTAGCAATGAGCAGTTCTTC. This encodes CASRYDRDSSNEQFF. Combining the CDR3 with reference TRBV7-2 and TRBJ2-1 gives the whole variable domain GAGVSQSPSNKVTEKGKDVELRCDPISGHTALYWYRQSLGQGLEFLIYFQGNSAPDKSGLPSDRFSAERTGGSVSTLTIQRTQQEDSAVYLCASRYDRDSSNEQFFGPGTRLTVL.

This clonotype appeared a few times. The chain combines TRBV6-5 with TRBJ2-2; 7 bases are a match to TRBD2. Germline V gene lookup returns CDR1 MNHEY and CDR2 SVGAGI. J was trimmed by 5 bases and V by 5 bases; bases with no gene match: 8. The CDR3 spans 15 residues. The CDR3 nucleotides are TGTGCCAGCAGTCCCGGCGGGGGTTGGACCGGGGAGCTGTTTTTT. Protein product: CASSPGGGWTGELFF.

The V and J genes are TRBV7-9 and TRBJ2-7; D is ambiguous. V was shortened by 5 bases and J by 0 bases, with 14 bases between the two germline ends. Germline CDR1 is SEHNR and CDR2 is FQNEAQ (reference sequence). The CDR3 loop spans 15 amino acids. CDR3: CASSASLGNSYEQYV. Here the CDR3 DNA reads TGTGCCAGCAGCGCAAGCCTGGGCAACTCCTACGAGCAGTACGTC.

The chain combines TRBV10-3 with TRBJ1-6; D ambiguous. The CDR3 totals 14 residues. Trimming removed 3 bases from V and 7 bases from J, with 10 bases in between. Looked up from germline, CDR1 is ENHRY and CDR2 is SYGVKD. The CDR3 sequence: CAISEEGENSPLHF. The CDR3 nucleotides read TGTGCCATCAGTGAAGAGGGCGAAAATTCACCCCTCCACTTT.

The chain joins TRBV6-5 to TRBJ2-3, with D possibly being TRBD1 (5 bases). This CDR3 comprises 14 residues. Looked up from germline, CDR1 is MNHEY and CDR2 is SVGAGI. V dropped 0 bases and J dropped 2 bases, with 6 bases sitting between them. The CDR3 bases are TGTGCCAGCAGTTACTCGGACACCACAGATACGCAGTATTTT. It codes for CASSYSDTTDTQYF.

The gene calls are TRBV19 and TRBJ2-1; 12 bases are shared with TRBD2. Germline CDR1 LNHDA, CDR2 SQIVND (reference sequence). J lost 8 bases, V lost 11 bases, and 16 bases had no gene match. This CDR3 is 16 amino acids long. The CDR3 here is CALSPSGGAEIDEQFF. The CDR3 coding sequence is TGTGCCCTATCCCCTAGCGGGGGGGCCGAGATAGATGAGCAGTTCTTC. Drawing the rest from reference TRBV19 and TRBJ2-1, the complete variable domain is DGGITQSPKYLFRKEGQNVTLSCEQNLNHDAMYWYRQDPGQGLRLIYYSQIVNDFQKGDIAEGYSVSREKKESFPLTVTSAQKNPTAFYLCALSPSGGAEIDEQFFGPGTRLTVL.

J is TRBJ2-6 and V is TRBV2; 8 nucleotides align to TRBD2. Germline CDR1 is SNHLY and CDR2 is FYNNEI. The CDR3 totals 19 residues. The J segment lost 4 bases and the V segment lost 5 bases, leaving 16 bases of the junction unmatched. Here the CDR3 reads CASSHPPGLVAPGANVLTF. The CDR3, as DNA: TGTGCCAGCAGTCACCCCCCGGGACTAGTAGCTCCCGGGGCCAACGTCCTGACTTTC.

This clonotype was counted ten times or more. J is TRBJ1-1 and V is TRBV7-9; the D is unclear. V lost 1 base and J 5 bases, leaving 26 bases between the germline ends. Germline loops: CDR1 SEHNR, CDR2 FQNEAQ (reference sequence). CDR3 size: 19 residues. CDR3 coding DNA: TGTGCCAGCAGCTTAGATTTTTCCCGTCGGTCCAAAGGTAGGACTGAAGCTTTCTTT. This codes for CASSLDFSRRSKGRTEAFF.

Comment on this clonotype: Possible read error: a much larger clone is one base away. The chain combines TRBV7-4 with TRBJ1-6, with D possibly matching TRBD1 (6 bases). Germline V CDR1 and CDR2: SGHVT, SQSDAQ. This CDR3 contains 20 residues. Trimming stripped 4 bases from V and 8 bases from J, with 30 bases between. CDR3 amino acids: CASSSQPGYRAAPPHSPLHF. CDR3 in DNA: TGTGCCAGCAGCTCCCAGCCAGGATACAGGGCCGCCCCACCACATTCACCCCTCCACTTT.

The genes are TRBV19 and TRBJ2-7, with unresolved D. This CDR3 has 15 amino acids. Germline V gene data show CDR1 as LNHDA and CDR2 as SQIVND (reference sequence). V lost 1 base to trimming and J lost 0 bases, with 10 bases between them. The CDR3, as DNA: TGTGCCAGTAGTATAGCGCAGGACCACTCCTACGAGCAGTACTTC. Its protein product is CASSIAQDHSYEQYF.

The gene calls are TRBV7-6 and TRBJ2-3; a possible D gene is TRBD2 (6 bases). Germline lookup yields CDR1 SGHVS and CDR2 FNYEAQ. The germline V and J ends were trimmed by 1 base and 4 bases, with 15 bases remaining between them. The CDR3 loop spans 16 amino acids. This CDR3 reads CASSLGVGLQADTQYF. DNA for the CDR3: TGTGCCAGCAGCTTAGGGGTGGGACTTCAGGCAGATACGCAGTATTTT.

This clonotype was seen ten or more times. The chain has TRBV7-9 and TRBJ1-1, with D possibly matching TRBD1 (5 bases). The length of the CDR3 is 15 residues. The V and J ends lost 0 bases and 5 bases respectively, with 13 bases between them. In germline, CDR1 is SEHNR, CDR2 FQNEAQ (reference sequence). CDR3 coding DNA: TGTGCCAGCAGCTTAGCGGGGGTTAGGGGAACTGAAGCTTTCTTT. Amino acids: CASSLAGVRGTEAFF.

The V gene is TRBV28, the J gene TRBJ2-2; 8 bases are shared with TRBD1. The CDR3 runs to 16 residues. CDR1 is MDHEN, CDR2 SYDVKM, per germline. Trimming removed 2 bases from V and 5 bases from J; junction bases left unmatched: 7. The CDR3 bases are TGTGCCAGCAGTTTAGTCCGCAGGGGGCTTACCGGGGAGCTGTTTTTT. Its protein product is CASSLVRRGLTGELFF. Using reference TRBV28 and TRBJ2-2 for the parts outside the CDR3, the full variable domain is DVKVTQSSRYLVKRTGEKVFLECVQDMDHENMFWYRQDPGLGLRLIYFSYDVKMKEKGDIPEGYSVSREKKERFSLILESASTNQTSMYLCASSLVRRGLTGELFFGEGSRLTVL.

This clonotype was observed a few times. This chain joins TRBV7-3 and TRBJ2-1; 12 bases fit TRBD2. V gave up 0 bases and J gave up 0 bases; unmatched junction bases: 6. CDR1 SGHTA and CDR2 FQGTGA come from the germline V gene. CDR3 size: 19 residues. The chain's CDR3 is CASSLTLRLAGVSYNEQFF. In nucleotides, the CDR3 is TGTGCCAGCAGCTTAACCCTTAGACTAGCGGGGGTCTCCTACAATGAGCAGTTCTTC.

The V call is TRBV7-6, the J call TRBJ2-1, with D tentatively TRBD1 (6 bases). Germline-derived CDR1 and CDR2 are SGHVS and FNYEAQ. This CDR3 spans 15 amino acids. Trimming pared 2 bases from V and 4 bases from J, leaving 12 bases between. The CDR3 spells CASSLQGSTYNEQFF. The CDR3 nucleotides are TGTGCCAGCAGCTTACAGGGGTCAACTTACAATGAGCAGTTCTTC. The full variable domain, its missing parts supplied by reference TRBV7-6 and TRBJ2-1, is GAGVSQSPRYKVTKRGQDVALRCDPISGHVSLYWYRQALGQGPEFLTYFNYEAQQDKSGLPNDRFSAERPEGSISTLTIQRTEQRDSAMYRCASSLQGSTYNEQFFGPGTRLTVL.